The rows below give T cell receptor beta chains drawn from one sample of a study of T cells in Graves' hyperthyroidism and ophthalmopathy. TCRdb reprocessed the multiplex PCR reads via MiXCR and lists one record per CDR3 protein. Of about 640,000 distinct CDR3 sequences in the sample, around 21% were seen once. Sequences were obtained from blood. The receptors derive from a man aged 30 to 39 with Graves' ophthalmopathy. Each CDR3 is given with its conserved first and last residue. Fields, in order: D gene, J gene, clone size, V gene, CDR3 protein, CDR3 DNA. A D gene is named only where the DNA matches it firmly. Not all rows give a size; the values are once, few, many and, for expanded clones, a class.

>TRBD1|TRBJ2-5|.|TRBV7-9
CASSLPRDRDLGETQYF
TGTGCCAGCAGCTTACCCCGGGACAGGGATCTCGGGGAGACCCAGTACTTC
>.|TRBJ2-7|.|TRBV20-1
CSAARGTGTYEQYF
TGCAGTGCCGCTAGGGGAACAGGGACCTACGAGCAGTACTTC
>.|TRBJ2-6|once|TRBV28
CASITSGANVLTF
TGTGCCAGCATCACCTCTGGGGCCAACGTCCTGACTTTC
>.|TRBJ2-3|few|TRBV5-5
CASSQGWNTDTQYF
TGTGCCAGCAGCCAAGGGTGGAACACAGATACGCAGTATTTT
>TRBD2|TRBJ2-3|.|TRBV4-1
CASSHSLGLASDTQYF
TGCGCCAGCAGCCATTCCCTTGGACTAGCGTCAGATACGCAGTATTTT
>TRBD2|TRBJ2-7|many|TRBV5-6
CASSGLAHEQYF
TGTGCCAGCAGTGGACTAGCCCACGAGCAGTACTTC
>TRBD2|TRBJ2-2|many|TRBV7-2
CASSLAGGAGRTGELFF
TGTGCCAGCAGCTTAGCGGGAGGGGCGGGGCGCACCGGGGAGCTGTTTTTT
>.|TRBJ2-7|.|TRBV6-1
CASRGSTSQGYEQYF
TGTGCCAGCAGGGGATCGACTAGTCAGGGCTACGAGCAGTACTTC
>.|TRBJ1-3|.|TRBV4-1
CASSQAANTIYF
TGCGCCAGCAGCCAAGCGGCGAACACCATATATTTT
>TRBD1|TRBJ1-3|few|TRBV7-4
CASSPDDRAGNTIYF
TGTGCCAGCAGCCCAGATGACAGGGCCGGAAACACCATATATTTT
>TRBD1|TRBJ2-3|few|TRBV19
CASSRRDRVFTDTQYF
TGTGCCAGTAGTCGACGGGACAGGGTTTTCACAGATACGCAGTATTTT
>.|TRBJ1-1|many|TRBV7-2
CASSFGGEDTEAFF
TGTGCCAGCAGCTTTGGGGGAGAGGACACTGAAGCTTTCTTT
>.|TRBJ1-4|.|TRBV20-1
CSAREAGNGEKLFF
TGCAGTGCTAGGGAGGCAGGGAATGGTGAAAAACTGTTTTTT
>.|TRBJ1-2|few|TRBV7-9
CASRFGEDRMRDYGYTF
TGTGCCAGCAGATTCGGAGAAGACCGGATGAGAGACTATGGCTACACCTTC
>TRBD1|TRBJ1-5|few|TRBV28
CASSSAPGTGSFNSNQPQHF
TGTGCCAGCAGTTCTGCCCCCGGGACAGGGTCTTTTAATAGCAATCAGCCCCAGCATTTT
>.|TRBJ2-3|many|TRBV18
CASSPAATTDTQYF
TGTGCCAGCTCACCGGCGGCTACCACAGATACGCAGTATTTT
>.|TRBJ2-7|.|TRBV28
CASSPLQVGYEQYF
TGTGCCAGCAGTCCTCTACAGGTAGGCTACGAGCAGTACTTC
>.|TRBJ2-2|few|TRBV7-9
CASSGQSNTGELFF
TGTGCCAGCAGCGGCCAGAGTAACACCGGGGAGCTGTTTTTT
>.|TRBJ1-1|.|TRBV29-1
CSVEPRRDKNTEAFF
TGCAGCGTTGAGCCCCGACGGGACAAGAACACTGAAGCTTTCTTT
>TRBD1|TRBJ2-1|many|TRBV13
CASSRDRDGDNEQFF
TGTGCCAGCAGCCGGGACAGGGATGGGGACAATGAGCAGTTCTTC
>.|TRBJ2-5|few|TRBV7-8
CASSLAAETQYF
TGTGCCAGCAGCTTAGCTGCGGAGACCCAGTACTTC
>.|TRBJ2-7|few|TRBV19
CASSMRRQSEQYF
TGTGCCAGTAGTATGAGGAGGCAATCCGAGCAGTACTTC
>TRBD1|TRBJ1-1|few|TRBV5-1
CASSLILQGKGAEAFF
TGCGCCAGCAGCTTGATATTACAGGGGAAAGGGGCTGAAGCTTTCTTT
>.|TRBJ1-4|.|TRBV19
CASSTLGDGFNEKLFF
TGTGCCAGTAGTACCCTGGGGGACGGATTTAATGAAAAACTGTTTTTT
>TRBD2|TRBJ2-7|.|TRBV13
CASSLTSGRDGNEQYF
TGTGCCAGCAGCTTAACTAGCGGGAGGGACGGAAACGAGCAGTACTTC
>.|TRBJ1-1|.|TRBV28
CASSLITGNTEAFF
TGTGCCAGCAGTTTAATAACAGGGAACACTGAAGCTTTCTTT
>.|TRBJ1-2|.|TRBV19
CASSIIGSDNYGYTF
TGTGCCAGTAGTATAATCGGCAGTGATAACTATGGCTACACCTTC
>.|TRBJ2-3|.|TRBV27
CASSLPITDTQYF
TGTGCCAGCAGTCTTCCGATCACAGATACGCAGTATTTT
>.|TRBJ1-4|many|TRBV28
CASSYMGPGGRKKLFF
TGTGCCAGCAGCTATATGGGGCCTGGGGGCAGGAAAAAACTGTTTTTT
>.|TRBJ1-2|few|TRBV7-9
CASSLGREYYGYTF
TGTGCCAGCAGCCTTGGGAGGGAATACTATGGCTACACCTTC
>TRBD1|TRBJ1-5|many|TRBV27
CASSPTGIPLYNQPQHF
TGTGCCAGCAGTCCGACAGGGATCCCCCTTTACAATCAGCCCCAGCATTTT
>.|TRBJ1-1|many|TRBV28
CASRRLNTEAFF
TGTGCCAGCAGGCGGTTGAACACTGAAGCTTTCTTT
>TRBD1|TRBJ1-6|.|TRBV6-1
CASSESRAGGNSPLHF
TGTGCCAGCAGTGAATCGCGGGCAGGGGGAAATTCACCCCTCCACTTT
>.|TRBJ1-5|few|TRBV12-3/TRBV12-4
CASSLGPRVQPQHF
TGTGCCAGCAGTTTGGGGCCTCGGGTTCAGCCCCAGCATTTT
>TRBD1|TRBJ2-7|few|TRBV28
CASSSPGQGDYEQYF
TGTGCCAGCAGCTCCCCGGGACAGGGAGACTACGAGCAGTACTTC
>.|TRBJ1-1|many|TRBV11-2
CASSLGRGTEAFF
TGTGCCAGCTCACTTGGGCGCGGGACTGAAGCTTTCTTT
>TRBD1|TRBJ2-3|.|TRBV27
CASSTDRDTDTQYF
TGTGCCAGCAGTACGGACAGGGACACAGATACGCAGTATTTT
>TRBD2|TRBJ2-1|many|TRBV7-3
CASSREGLAGGINEQFF
TGTGCCAGCAGTCGCGAGGGACTAGCGGGAGGGATCAATGAGCAGTTCTTC
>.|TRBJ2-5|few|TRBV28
CASSLNPGFTETQYF
TGTGCCAGCAGTTTAAACCCGGGTTTCACTGAGACCCAGTACTTC
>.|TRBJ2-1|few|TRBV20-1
CSAPRLGASYNEQFF
TGCAGTGCCCCTCGGTTGGGGGCCTCCTACAATGAGCAGTTCTTC
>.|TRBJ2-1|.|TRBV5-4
CAATVRNEQFF
TGTGCCGCTACGGTGAGGAATGAGCAGTTCTTC
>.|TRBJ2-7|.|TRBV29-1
CSVVDSGAQGRGPTGAYEQYF
TGCAGCGTTGTTGATTCGGGGGCGCAAGGACGAGGGCCTACGGGGGCCTACGAGCAGTACTTC
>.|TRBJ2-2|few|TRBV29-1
CSVVGLTGELFF
TGCAGCGTTGTAGGTCTCACCGGGGAGCTGTTTTTT
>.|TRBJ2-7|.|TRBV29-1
CSVVRTGAYEQYF
TGCAGCGTTGTCCGAACAGGAGCCTACGAGCAGTACTTC
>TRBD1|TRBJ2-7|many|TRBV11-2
CASSLTGTGTSGLYEQYF
TGTGCCAGCAGCCTTACCGGGACAGGGACCAGCGGCCTCTACGAGCAGTACTTC
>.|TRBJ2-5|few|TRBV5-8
CASSFLGDETQYF
TGTGCCAGCAGCTTTCTCGGGGACGAGACCCAGTACTTC
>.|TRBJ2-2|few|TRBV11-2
CASSLDQIGRTGELFF
TGTGCCAGCAGCTTAGATCAGATCGGGAGAACCGGGGAGCTGTTTTTT
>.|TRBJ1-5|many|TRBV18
CASSPDSNRNQPQHF
TGTGCCAGCTCACCGGACAGCAATCGCAATCAGCCCCAGCATTTT
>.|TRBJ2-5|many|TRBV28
CASSFGRRGLVQETQYF
TGTGCCAGCAGTTTTGGACGTAGGGGTCTGGTTCAAGAGACCCAGTACTTC
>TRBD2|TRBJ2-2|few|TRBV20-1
CSAWGGVGTGELFF
TGCAGTGCTTGGGGGGGTGTCGGCACCGGGGAGCTGTTTTTT
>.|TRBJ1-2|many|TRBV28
CASSLARGYTF
TGTGCCAGCAGTTTAGCCCGTGGCTACACCTTC
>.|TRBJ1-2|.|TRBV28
CASSLPGGTGVYGYTF
TGTGCCAGCAGTCTCCCGGGGGGGACCGGCGTCTATGGCTACACCTTC
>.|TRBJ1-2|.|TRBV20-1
CSAREPANYGYTF
TGCAGTGCTAGAGAGCCAGCTAACTATGGCTACACCTTC
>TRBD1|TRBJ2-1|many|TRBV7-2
CASSSSTGVNEQFF
TGTGCCAGCAGCTCTTCGACAGGGGTCAATGAGCAGTTCTTC
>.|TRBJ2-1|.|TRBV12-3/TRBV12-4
CASTPTGSDNEQFF
TGTGCCAGCACCCCAACAGGGTCCGACAATGAGCAGTTCTTC
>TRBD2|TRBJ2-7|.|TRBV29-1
CSVVIREGSYEQYF
TGCAGCGTTGTTATCCGGGAGGGGTCCTACGAGCAGTACTTC